The sequence of this T cell receptor (beta chain) was determined in a study of T cells after posttransplantation cyclophosphamide. Points on this clone: The target antigen is unknown.

This table comes from immunoSEQ multiplex PCR, and its TCRdb copy is limited to in-frame clones, with some not included. The sample records 51,000 or so clones, 90% to 95% being singletons. Study conclusions and caveats: Later blood repertoires were often dominated by clones from the donor CD8+ memory compartment.

Per the germline V gene, CDR1 is DFQATT and CDR2 is SNEGSKA (reference sequence). The CDR3 spans 11 residues. Trimming left V 3 bases short and J 9 bases short, with 6 bases between. Sequencing input: PBMCs. The genes are TRBV20-1 and TRBJ1-6, with no clear D. The receptor was derived from a woman aged 25 to 45 in good health and a related stem cell transplant donor. The chain's CDR3 is CSASRVSPLHF. CDR3 nucleotide sequence: TGCAGTGCTAGCCGGGTTTCACCCCTCCACTTT.